These T cell receptor beta chains were read from a single sample in a study of T-cell memory formation after mild COVID-19. One entry per CDR3 protein results from TCRdb running MiXCR on the 5' RACE reads. The sample comprises hundreds of thousands of distinct CDR3 sequences, about 18% of which are singletons, and around an eighth rests with the top ten. The specimen sequenced was PBMCs or a T cell subset sorted from them (not recorded which). Receptors were obtained from an adult woman who had mild COVID-19 (a few samples of this study predate the infection). Cell type and time point are not known. CDR3s leave out the opening cysteine and the closing phenylalanine or tryptophan.

j_call v_call cdr3_aa
TRBJ2-5 TRBV30 ASSDGNQETQY
TRBJ1-1 TRBV20-1 SAKQGTSNTEAF
TRBJ2-3 TRBV5-1 ASGAWGIDTDTQY
TRBJ1-1 TRBV7-8 ASSLRRTMNTEAF
TRBJ2-7 TRBV6-6 ASSYPHEGGYEQY
TRBJ2-3 TRBV6-5 ASTLAGPTDTQY
TRBJ2-2 TRBV5-1 ASSPSLSTGELF
TRBJ2-7 TRBV4-1 ASSQEIVILAGGNEQY
TRBJ2-5 TRBV12-3/TRBV12-4 ASSYRDQETQY
TRBJ2-7 TRBV5-4 ASSQRHYYEQY
TRBJ2-5 TRBV27 ASSLVRGRRETQY
TRBJ2-2 TRBV29-1 SVEDSGPYYTGELF
TRBJ1-4 TRBV27 ASRQGGTNEKLF
TRBJ2-3 TRBV9 ASSAGLDKTDTQY
TRBJ1-1 TRBV2 ASSELGQGSGNTEAF
TRBJ2-1 TRBV7-2 ASSTERENEQF
TRBJ1-1 TRBV4-1 ASSRGDAGGNTEAF
TRBJ1-5 TRBV6-5 ASSSRGRGDNQPQH
TRBJ2-1 TRBV24-1 ATSDRNNNEQF
TRBJ2-7 TRBV7-2 ASSFCEDTCEQY
TRBJ2-7 TRBV6-2/TRBV6-3 ASSREELARSYEQY
TRBJ2-7 TRBV20-1 SASGAGGSYEQY
TRBJ2-1 TRBV14 ASSQVTSGRRNEQF
TRBJ2-1 TRBV24-1 ATSDAGQTYNEQF
TRBJ2-7 TRBV5-1 ASGWTGHSYEQY
TRBJ2-1 TRBV20-1 SARLAGLYNEQF
TRBJ1-1 TRBV29-1 SVLSGSRRMNTEAF
TRBJ2-2 TRBV6-2/TRBV6-3 ASSYRFVAGGAGELF
TRBJ2-2 TRBV19 ASSWSGADGELF
TRBJ1-5 TRBV20-1 SARDRRGGNQPQH
TRBJ1-1 TRBV20-1 SARDPTGLRTEAF
TRBJ1-5 TRBV24-1 ATSDRKPDQPQH
TRBJ2-2 TRBV6-6 ASRQYTGELF
TRBJ1-2 TRBV14 ASSQGRGQPYGYT
TRBJ2-2 TRBV7-2 ASSLASFYGELF
TRBJ2-5 TRBV7-6 ASSSSSEGGRTQY
TRBJ2-7 TRBV20-1 SAEDLVAGGYEQY
TRBJ1-4 TRBV20-1 SARALQGGNEKLF
TRBJ2-3 TRBV7-6 ASSLNHARNTDTQY
TRBJ2-2 TRBV6-4 ASSGAGVSGELF
TRBJ2-5 TRBV12-5 ASGPGRLAGIQETQY
TRBJ2-7 TRBV20-1 SARERDSTYEQY